The present T cell receptor (beta chain) was sequenced within a study of shared clonotypes between healthy human individuals. Study in general: Three men and a couple of women, aged 18 to 49, were donors.

Clones were sequenced by immunoSEQ multiplex PCR, and TCRdb holds only the in-frame ones, with some missing. The repertoire holds some 660,000 clones, around 73% seen once, with roughly 2% in the top ten. In the case of this clone: What it recognizes is unknown. Different DNA sequences within this sample yield the same CDR3.

Notes on the study in general: The represented genetic and exposure-history diversity was limited by the small number of donors. Against clonotypes common to all four donors, non-shared ones had lower generation probabilities.

The CDR3 has 13 amino acids. Looked up from germline, CDR1 is MNHNS and CDR2 is SASEGT. Trimming pared 4 bases from V and 1 base from J, leaving 5 bases between. Sequenced: memory CD4+ T cells sorted from blood. Stated subset: CD45RA-negative fraction. This chain joins TRBV6-1 and TRBJ1-5; no definite D call. The clonotype originates from a woman in her 30s in good health. CDR3 sequence: CASSVGSNQPQHF. CDR3 DNA: TGTGCCAGCAGTGTTGGCAGCAATCAGCCCCAGCATTTT.